This paragraph covers one T cell receptor beta chain sequence. Its antigen remains unidentified. Primers: 60 Vbeta forward and 13 Jbeta reverse. Clones were read by immunoSEQ multiplex PCR, and TCRdb kept only the in-frame ones, dropping some. The repertoire has 150,000 to 200,000 clones, about three quarters of them found once; the top ten carry approximately 2.8%. The data derive from a study of cytomegalovirus exposure and HLA in healthy donors. Broader study findings: When analyzed later, a missense DCLRE1C variant was found to be linked to TCR beta V- and J-gene trimming. Most of the TCR beta V segments (in an earlier analysis) were productive either about 87% or about 30% of the time.

CDR1 is SGHRS, CDR2 YFSETQ, per germline. Trimming removed 0 bases from V and 4 bases from J, with 7 bases in between. This CDR3 region has 14 residues. The chain combines TRBV5-1 with TRBJ2-2; D is unresolved. This receptor was taken from a woman aged 25 to 39 in good health and CMV-seronegative. Sequenced material: PBMCs. The CDR3 DNA is TGCGCCAGCAGCTTGGGGCCCACCACCGGGGAGCTGTTTTTT. The encoded protein is CASSLGPTTGELFF.